This is a list of T cell receptor beta chains from one sample in a study of cytomegalovirus exposure and HLA in healthy donors. Produced via immunoSEQ multiplex PCR; TCRdb's table is partial and in-frame only. The sample has about 160,000 clones; about 75% are singletons. Sequences were obtained from PBMCs. All receptors come from a female donor in good health and CMV-seronegative. Both conserved end residues are part of each CDR3. D genes are given only for firm matches. Size tells how often a clone was seen (once, few, many) or the class of an expanded clone, and some rows leave it out.

>NA|TRBV7-9|TRBJ1-1|NA
CASSYRQVTEAFF
TGTGCCAGCAGCTACAGACAAGTCACTGAAGCTTTCTTT
>NA|TRBV2|TRBJ2-5|NA
CASSGRDHVYQETQYF
TGTGCCAGCAGTGGGAGGGACCACGTGTACCAAGAGACCCAGTACTTC
>NA|TRBV5-4|TRBJ1-1|NA
CASSSRSETKDREAFF
TGTGCCAGCAGCTCCAGATCCGAGACAAAGGACAGAGAAGCTTTCTTT
>NA|TRBV2|TRBJ2-5|TRBD2
CASLNGRDRETQYF
TGTGCCAGCTTGAACGGGAGGGATAGGGAGACCCAGTACTTC
>NA|TRBV11-1|TRBJ1-3|NA
CASSPHDKANSGNTIYF
TGTGCCAGCAGCCCTCATGACAAGGCAAACTCTGGAAACACCATATATTTT
>NA|TRBV7-9|TRBJ2-1|NA
CASSSRDTYNEQFF
TGTGCCAGCAGCTCAAGGGACACCTACAATGAGCAGTTCTTC
>NA|TRBV5-4|TRBJ2-5|TRBD2
CASSPGGSGGVRRAQYF
TGTGCCAGCAGCCCGGGTGGTAGCGGGGGCGTGCGGCGGGCCCAGTACTTC
>NA|TRBV30|TRBJ2-7|NA
CAWRPDRQPYEQYF
TGTGCCTGGAGACCCGACAGGCAGCCCTACGAGCAGTACTTC
>NA|TRBV9|TRBJ2-1|TRBD2
CASSSTTSGSSYNEQFF
TGTGCCAGCAGCTCGACGACTAGCGGGAGTTCTTACAATGAGCAGTTCTTC
>NA|TRBV7-9|TRBJ1-6|TRBD1
CASSREGQGGSPLHF
TGTGCCAGCAGCCGCGAGGGACAGGGAGGGTCACCCCTCCACTTT
>NA|TRBV15|TRBJ2-1|TRBD2
CATSAKSGTSLLNEQFF
TGTGCCACCAGCGCCAAGTCCGGGACTAGCCTTCTCAATGAGCAGTTCTTC
>NA|TRBV19|TRBJ1-3|TRBD1
CASRSTGAGWEYF
TGTGCCAGTAGGTCGACAGGGGCAGGCTGGGAATATTTT
>few|TRBV5-4|TRBJ2-2|NA
CASSPLGRTTGELFF
TGTGCCAGCAGCCCTCTAGGGAGGACGACCGGGGAGCTGTTTTTT
>NA|TRBV27|TRBJ2-7|NA
CASSLYGQGGANYEQYF
TGTGCCAGCAGTTTATACGGGCAGGGTGGTGCAAACTACGAGCAGTACTTC
>few|TRBV29-1|TRBJ2-5|NA
CSVGQQRETQYF
TGCAGCGTGGGACAACAACGGGAGACCCAGTACTTC
>NA|TRBV9|TRBJ1-2|NA
CASSTSVMPGDYGYTF
TGTGCCAGCAGCACCTCGGTGATGCCCGGGGACTATGGCTACACCTTC
>NA|TRBV7-2|TRBJ1-2|NA
CASSNSSNYGYTF
TGTGCCAGCAGCAACTCGTCAAACTATGGCTACACCTTC
>NA|TRBV7-9|TRBJ2-7|TRBD1
CASSMDRAEQYF
TGTGCCAGCAGCATGGACAGGGCAGAGCAGTACTTC
>NA|TRBV6-5|TRBJ1-5|NA
CASSYSNEGNQPQHF
TGTGCCAGCAGTTACTCGAATGAGGGCAATCAGCCCCAGCATTTT
>NA|TRBV27|TRBJ1-2|NA
CASSFRQGYGYTF
TGTGCCAGCAGTTTTAGGCAGGGGTATGGCTACACCTTC
>NA|TRBV6-1|TRBJ1-1|NA
CASSLKRGLNTEAFF
TGTGCCAGCAGTTTGAAAAGAGGCCTGAACACTGAAGCTTTCTTT
>few|TRBV6-6|TRBJ2-1|TRBD2
CASSRLAANEQFF
TGTGCCAGCAGTCGACTAGCGGCCAATGAGCAGTTCTTC
>few|TRBV9|TRBJ2-1|NA
CASSSSPAVSYNEQFF
TGTGCCAGCAGCTCCAGCCCAGCGGTCTCCTACAATGAGCAGTTCTTC
>NA|TRBV30|TRBJ1-2|TRBD1
CAWSTGGGYTF
TGTGCCTGGAGTACAGGGGGTGGCTACACCTTC
>NA|TRBV7-3|TRBJ2-7|NA
CASSLLPEDTYEQYF
TGTGCCAGCAGCTTATTGCCGGAGGATACCTACGAGCAGTACTTC
>NA|TRBV6-1|TRBJ2-2|NA
CASSGGGAAVFGTGELFF
TGTGCCAGCAGTGGAGGAGGGGCAGCGGTGTTTGGCACCGGGGAGCTGTTTTTT
>few|TRBV5-8|TRBJ2-1|TRBD2
CASSLGLEAYNEQFF
TGTGCCAGCAGCTTAGGACTAGAAGCCTACAATGAGCAGTTCTTC
>NA|TRBV30|TRBJ2-7|NA
CAWSVRRTSYEQYF
TGTGCCTGGAGTGTACGCAGGACTTCCTACGAGCAGTACTTC
>NA|TRBV7-3|TRBJ2-2|TRBD2
CASSPTVRGVTGELFF
TGTGCCAGCAGCCCGACGGTGCGGGGGGTCACCGGGGAGCTGTTTTTT
>once|TRBV29-1|TRBJ2-3|NA
CSVEDSGDTQYF
TGCAGCGTTGAAGACTCCGGGGATACGCAGTATTTT
>NA|TRBV19|TRBJ1-1|NA
CASSPSGTEAFF
TGTGCCAGTAGTCCCTCGGGCACTGAAGCTTTCTTT
>NA|TRBV5-4|TRBJ2-7|NA
CASSPAGGRSSYEQYF
TGTGCCAGCAGCCCCGCCGGGGGAAGGAGCTCCTACGAGCAGTACTTC
>NA|TRBV25-1|TRBJ2-1|TRBD2
CASSEYISGSGDNEQFF
TGTGCCAGCAGTGAATATATAAGCGGGAGTGGGGACAATGAGCAGTTCTTC
>NA|TRBV14|TRBJ2-1|TRBD2
CASRARAGLGYNEQFF
TGTGCCAGCAGAGCTAGAGCGGGATTGGGATACAATGAGCAGTTCTTC
>few|TRBV11-1|TRBJ2-5|TRBD2
CASSLFISGGQETQYF
TGTGCCAGCAGCTTATTCATTAGCGGGGGTCAAGAGACCCAGTACTTC
>NA|TRBV6-5|TRBJ2-2|TRBD2
CASSYPAAGGAGELFF
TGTGCCAGCAGTTACCCCGCCGCGGGAGGGGCCGGGGAGCTGTTTTTT
>NA|TRBV4-2|TRBJ2-7|TRBD2
CASSLSSGASYEQYF
TGTGCCAGCAGCCTCTCTAGCGGGGCCTCCTACGAGCAGTACTTC
>few|TRBV5-1|TRBJ1-4|NA
CASSASGGVNEKLFF
TGCGCCAGCAGCGCGTCGGGGGGCGTCAATGAAAAACTGTTTTTT
>few|TRBV2|TRBJ1-2|NA
CASKGDSLNYGYTF
TGTGCCAGCAAGGGGGATTCTCTGAACTATGGCTACACCTTC
>few|TRBV9|TRBJ1-5|NA
CASSVNGGKRQPQHF
TGTGCCAGCAGCGTAAACGGGGGGAAGAGACAGCCCCAGCATTTT
>NA|TRBV6-1|TRBJ2-3|TRBD2
CASSVTSRGSDTQYF
TGTGCCAGCAGTGTGACTAGCCGGGGGTCCGATACGCAGTATTTT
>NA|TRBV10-3|TRBJ2-1|TRBD2
CAISESSGGGSYNEQFF
TGTGCCATCAGTGAGTCGAGCGGGGGGGGCTCCTACAATGAGCAGTTCTTC
>NA|TRBV12-2|TRBJ1-1|NA
CASRLVRPLFQNTEAFF
TGTGCAAGTCGCTTAGTGCGGCCCCTCTTTCAGAACACTGAAGCTTTCTTT
>NA|TRBV29-1|TRBJ2-1|TRBD1
CSSDRGNSYNEQFF
TGCAGCTCTGACAGGGGGAACTCCTACAATGAGCAGTTCTTC
>NA|TRBV29-1|TRBJ2-5|NA
CSVETGWETQYF
TGCAGCGTTGAAACGGGGTGGGAGACCCAGTACTTC
>few|TRBV10-1|TRBJ1-2|TRBD1
CASSEGTGDNYGYTF
TGCGCCAGCAGTGAAGGGACAGGGGATAACTATGGCTACACCTTC
>NA|TRBV4-1|TRBJ2-7|NA
CASSQTVLHEQYF
TGCGCCAGCAGCCAAACGGTTTTGCACGAGCAGTACTTC
>NA|TRBV5-1|TRBJ1-2|TRBD1
CASSPEGAGNYGYTF
TGCGCCAGCAGCCCCGAGGGGGCGGGTAACTATGGCTACACCTTC
>NA|TRBV19|TRBJ1-4|NA
CASQRAFEKLFF
TGTGCCAGTCAAAGAGCATTTGAAAAACTGTTTTTT